The 25 T cell receptor beta chains below were found in one sample sequenced in a study of CD8 T cells in Susac syndrome. The RNA input was 0.5 to 1 ug, and it was reverse transcribed with random hexamers. MiXCR, applied by TCRdb to the immunoSEQ multiplex PCR reads, yields one record per CDR3 protein. The sample yields 170,000 or so distinct CDR3 sequences, 90% to 97% seen once. The sequenced sample consisted of CD4+ T cells from PBMCs. The receptors here all came from a human donor with Susac syndrome.

V is TRBV20-1 and J is TRBJ2-5; D may be TRBD1 or TRBD2 (6 bases each). CDR1 DFQATT and CDR2 SNEGSKA come from the germline V gene (reference sequence). CDR3 length equals 14 residues. Trimming stripped 1 base from V and 5 bases from J, with 14 bases between. CDR3 in DNA: TGCAGTGCTAGAGGCGCTCTAGGGGGGGAGACCCAGTACTTC. It encodes CSARGALGGETQYF.

The gene calls are TRBV29-1 and TRBJ1-1, with TRBD1 matching over 9 bases. The CDR3 runs to 14 residues. Germline V gives CDR1 SQVTM, CDR2 ANQGSEA. V gave up 7 bases and J gave up 4 bases; unmatched junction bases: 10. The CDR3 protein is CSAPRTGALTEAFF. The CDR3, as DNA: TGCAGCGCCCCCCGGACAGGGGCCCTCACTGAAGCTTTCTTT.

V is TRBV10-3 and J is TRBJ1-5, with D uncertain. The V and J ends lost 3 bases and 3 bases respectively, with 6 bases between them. CDR3 size: 13 residues. Germline V CDR1 and CDR2: ENHRY, SYGVKD. In DNA form, the CDR3 reads TGTGCCATCAGTGAACAAGACAATCAGCCCCAGCATTTT. Amino acid sequence: CAISEQDNQPQHF.

The chain employs TRBV20-1 and TRBJ2-1, with 8 bases identical to TRBD2. Germline CDR1 and CDR2: DFQATT and SNEGSKA (reference sequence). This CDR3 comprises 13 residues. After removal of 3 bases from V and 12 bases from J, the junction contained 10 bases not matched to a gene. The CDR3 region has the DNA TGCAGTGCTAGGCTCGTCCCCGGGACTAGGCAGTTCTTC. This gives the protein CSARLVPGTRQFF.

This clonotype occurred a few times. V gene TRBV7-9 combines with J gene TRBJ1-5; no firm D call. Trimming removed 3 bases at V and 5 bases at J, with 8 bases between. This CDR3 is 13 amino acids long. In germline, CDR1 is SEHNR, CDR2 FQNEAQ (reference sequence). As DNA, the CDR3 is TGTGCCAGCAGCTTCGGGGAGGATCAGCCCCAGCATTTT. This sequence encodes CASSFGEDQPQHF.

V is TRBV20-1 and J is TRBJ2-1; D tentatively reads TRBD1 or TRBD2 (5 bases each). Trimming removed 5 bases at V and 10 bases at J, with 18 bases between. Germline CDR1 DFQATT, CDR2 SNEGSKA (reference sequence). The CDR3 length is 13 residues. The CDR3 loop is CSASGDGRGEQFF. CDR3 DNA: TGCAGTGCTTCTGGGGACGGACGGGGCGAGCAGTTCTTC.

The chain is built from TRBV3-1 and TRBJ2-7; 8 bases line up with TRBD2. Germline CDR1 is LGHDT and CDR2 is YNNKEL (reference sequence). J gave up 2 bases and V 4 bases, and 4 bases lay outside the gene matches. CDR3 length: 14 residues. The CDR3 reads CASSRALAAYEQYF. The CDR3 DNA reads as TGTGCCAGCAGCCGGGCACTAGCGGCCTACGAGCAGTACTTC.

The chain links TRBV12-3 or TRBV12-4 to TRBJ2-2; 7 bases line up with TRBD2. The V segment lost 3 bases and the J segment 5 bases; nucleotides outside the gene matches: 6. This CDR3 has 15 amino acids. The CDR3: CASSLGLGGTGELFF. CDR3 nucleotide sequence: TGTGCCAGCAGTTTGGGACTGGGAGGGACCGGGGAGCTGTTTTTT.

The chain combines TRBV30 with TRBJ2-5; D not resolved. V gave up 1 base and J gave up 0 bases, with 9 bases separating them. Germline values: CDR1 GTSNPN, CDR2 SVGIG (reference sequence). CDR3 length: 14 residues. The chain's CDR3 is CAWSDGRDQETQYF. DNA of the CDR3: TGTGCCTGGAGTGACGGCCGTGACCAAGAGACCCAGTACTTC.

In regard to this clonotype: An end of the junction differs from the germline gene, which may be a read error. J is TRBJ2-7 and V is TRBV20-1; no clear D gene. The CDR3 sequence is 12 residues long. CDR1 is DFQATT, CDR2 SNEGSKA, per germline (reference sequence). The CDR3 reads CSARDHSYEQYF. In nucleotides, the CDR3 is TGCAGTGCAAGAGACCACTCCTACGAGCAGTACTTC.

Only one count was recorded for this clonotype. V gene TRBV6-1 combines with J gene TRBJ1-1, with D unclear. Trimming shortened V by 7 bases and J by 0 bases, and 9 bases separated the two germline ends. The CDR3 runs to 13 residues. Germline V gives CDR1 MNHNS, CDR2 SASEGT. The CDR3 reads CASIILLNTEAFF. The CDR3 region has the DNA TGTGCCAGCATAATACTCCTGAACACTGAAGCTTTCTTT.

The chain carries TRBV14 and TRBJ2-7; TRBD2 might be the D (6 bases). The CDR3 consists of 15 residues. Deletions cut 1 base from V and 0 bases from J, with 10 bases between. Germline V gene data show CDR1 as SGHDN and CDR2 as FVKESK. This CDR3 is CASSQAAGSSYEQYF. The CDR3 region has the DNA TGTGCCAGCAGCCAAGCCGCGGGGAGCTCCTACGAGCAGTACTTC. The entire variable domain, with the rest obtained from reference TRBV14 and TRBJ2-7, is as follows: EAGVTQFPSHSVIEKGQTVTLRCDPISGHDNLYWYRRVMGKEIKFLLHFVKESKQDESGMPNNRFLAERTGGTYSTLKVQPAELEDSGVYFCASSQAAGSSYEQYFGPGTRLTVT.

A single count supports this clonotype. V usage is TRBV5-1 and J usage is TRBJ1-6; 9 bases are a match to TRBD1. Unmatched junction bases numbered 14, after V lost 4 bases and J lost 9 bases. Germline V gives CDR1 SGHRS, CDR2 YFSETQ. This CDR3 has 17 amino acids. The CDR3 reads CASSILASTGGSSPLHF. The CDR3, as DNA: TGCGCCAGCAGCATACTCGCCTCGACAGGGGGAAGTTCACCCCTCCACTTT.

The CDR3 sequence is CASSEVTGNYGYTF. Here the CDR3 DNA reads TGTGCCAGCAGCGAAGTGACAGGGAACTATGGCTACACCTTC. The rearrangement links TRBV28 to TRBJ1-2; 7 bases agree with TRBD1. CDR1 is MDHEN and CDR2 is SYDVKM in the germline V gene. V was clipped by 6 bases and J by 2 bases; unmatched bases: 6. The CDR3 extends over 14 amino acids.

The chain uses TRBV6-1 and TRBJ2-5, with D possibly TRBD2 on 7 matching bases. In germline, CDR1 is MNHNS, CDR2 SASEGT. This CDR3 comprises 15 residues. Trimming pared 6 bases from V and 5 bases from J, leaving 19 bases between. The CDR3 DNA is TGTGCCAGCAGCCCCGTTTGGGGGGGGCAGGAGACCCAGTACTTC. Amino acids: CASSPVWGGQETQYF.

This clonotype appeared a few times. The J gene is TRBJ2-5, the V gene TRBV20-1; TRBD2 aligns across 9 bases. Trimming at V came to 5 bases and at J to 5 bases, leaving 6 bases not matched to a gene. Germline V CDR1 and CDR2: DFQATT, SNEGSKA (reference sequence). The CDR3 has 13 amino acids. The CDR3 nucleotides are TGCAGTGCTCGGCTAGCGGGGAAGGAGACCCAGTACTTC. Amino acid sequence: CSARLAGKETQYF.

V is TRBV2 and J is TRBJ2-2; D is unresolved. Trimming shortened V by 7 bases and J by 0 bases, and 3 bases separated the two germline ends. This CDR3 region has 12 residues. Germline assignment: CDR1 SNHLY and CDR2 FYNNEI. In nucleotides, the CDR3 is TGTGCCAGCACGTCGAACACCGGGGAGCTGTTTTTT. Its translation: CASTSNTGELFF.

This chain connects TRBV19 to TRBJ1-2; 7 nucleotides align to TRBD1. Germline V gives CDR1 LNHDA, CDR2 SQIVND (reference sequence). CDR3 size: 12 residues. V dropped 9 bases and J dropped 3; count of bases not matched to a gene: 4. The CDR3 reads CASARGDYGYTF. The CDR3 nucleotides read TGTGCCAGCGCCAGGGGGGACTATGGCTACACCTTC. The entire variable domain, with the rest obtained from reference TRBV19 and TRBJ1-2, is as follows: DGGITQSPKYLFRKEGQNVTLSCEQNLNHDAMYWYRQDPGQGLRLIYYSQIVNDFQKGDIAEGYSVSREKKESFPLTVTSAQKNPTAFYLCASARGDYGYTFGSGTRLTVV.

The rearrangement uses TRBV4-1 and TRBJ2-7; 10 bases fit TRBD2. Germline lookup yields CDR1 MGHRA and CDR2 YSYEKL. The CDR3 is 15 amino acids. The trim removed 0 bases at V and 4 bases at J, leaving 3 bases unmatched. CDR3 sequence (DNA): TGCGCCAGCAGCCAAGATCTACTAGCGGGGTACGAGCAGTACTTC. Translation gives CASSQDLLAGYEQYF.

The chain links TRBV20-1 to TRBJ2-1; 10 bases fit TRBD2. Trimming cost V 6 bases and J 6 bases; bases outside gene matches: 11. The germline V gene has CDR1 DFQATT and CDR2 SNEGSKA (reference sequence). This CDR3 contains 15 residues. DNA for the CDR3: TGCAGTGCCCAAGATCTAGCGGGAGTCAGCAATGAGCAGTTCTTC. The encoded protein is CSAQDLAGVSNEQFF.

V usage is TRBV25-1 and J usage is TRBJ2-5; D is perhaps TRBD1 (6 bases). CDR1 is MGHDK and CDR2 is SYGVNS in the germline V gene. CDR3 length: 16 amino acids. V was shortened by 5 bases and J by 2 bases, with 18 bases between the two germline ends. The DNA for the CDR3 is TGTGCCAGCAGTAAATTCCGGGACAACGATCAAGAGACCCAGTACTTC. Protein product: CASSKFRDNDQETQYF.

The J gene is TRBJ2-7, the V gene TRBV18; 7 nucleotides line up with TRBD1. The CDR3 contains 14 residues. Germline-derived CDR1 and CDR2 are KGHSH and LQKENI. J gave up 7 bases and V 2 bases, and 8 bases lay outside the gene matches. CDR3 region: CASSPTGTAREQYF. As DNA, the CDR3 is TGTGCCAGCTCACCAACCGGGACAGCCCGGGAGCAGTACTTC.

V usage is TRBV20-1 and J usage is TRBJ2-3, with 9 positions matching TRBD2. The CDR3 runs to 12 residues. The germline V gene encodes CDR1 DFQATT and CDR2 SNEGSKA (reference sequence). The CDR3 region is CRVAGGTDTQYF. The CDR3 DNA sequence: TGCAGGGTAGCGGGGGGCACAGATACGCAGTATTTT.

The chain recombines TRBV6-2 or TRBV6-3 with TRBJ2-3; either TRBD1 or TRBD2 may fit D (6 bases each). Trimming removed 4 bases at V and 6 bases at J, with 23 bases between. This CDR3 has 17 amino acids. Germline CDR1 reads MNHEY; CDR2 reads SVGEGT. Written as DNA, the CDR3 is TGTGCCAGCAGTTTCCAGCGCAGCAGGAGGGGGGCCGATACGCAGTATTTT. Translated, it gives CASSFQRSRRGADTQYF.

The chain recombines TRBV30 with TRBJ2-3; a possible D gene is TRBD2 (5 bases). CDR3 length equals 12 residues. In germline, CDR1 is GTSNPN, CDR2 SVGIG (reference sequence). Trimming removed 2 bases from V and 8 bases from J, with 11 bases in between. CDR3 sequence: CAWSILGGTQYF. CDR3 bases: TGTGCCTGGAGTATCCTTGGAGGTACGCAGTATTTT.